This T cell receptor (beta chain) was sequenced in a study of tumor-infiltrating lymphocytes in primary liver carcinoma. This clonotype has a handful of counts. Antigen: not known. Study results and limitations: It was tumor-adjacent and tumor-blood pairs that overlapped less than tumor region pairs did.

TCR beta cDNA came from about 450 ng total RNA, primed with a constant-region primer. Construction of TCR beta libraries relied on three successive nested multiplex PCR rounds employing slightly modified ARM-PCR. The opening two PCR rounds, 10 cycles each, paired TRBV1-TRBV30 forward primers with a C-beta reverse primer. Each CDR3 protein is one row after TCRdb ran MiXCR on the multiplex PCR reads. The sample includes some 95,000 distinct CDR3 sequences, 68% of them seen just once. Both RNA and DNA were isolated together from around 18-30 mg of bulk tissue that had not been sorted. Patients diagnosed with primary liver carcinoma received treatment through surgical resection. Per the germline V gene, CDR1 is MDHEN and CDR2 is SYDVKM. The CDR3 loop spans 15 amino acids. Trimming shortened V by 5 bases and J by 5 bases, and 19 bases separated the two germline ends.

The TCR was taken from a man aged 40-50 years with primary liver carcinoma and hepatitis B virus infection. Sequenced material: tumor-adjacent normal liver tissue. The J gene is TRBJ2-7, the V gene TRBV28, with D perhaps assigned TRBD1 or TRBD2 (6 bases each). CDR3 amino acids: CASSPPGGQVHEQYF. CDR3 bases: TGTGCCAGCAGTCCACCCGGGGGCCAGGTCCACGAGCAGTACTTC.